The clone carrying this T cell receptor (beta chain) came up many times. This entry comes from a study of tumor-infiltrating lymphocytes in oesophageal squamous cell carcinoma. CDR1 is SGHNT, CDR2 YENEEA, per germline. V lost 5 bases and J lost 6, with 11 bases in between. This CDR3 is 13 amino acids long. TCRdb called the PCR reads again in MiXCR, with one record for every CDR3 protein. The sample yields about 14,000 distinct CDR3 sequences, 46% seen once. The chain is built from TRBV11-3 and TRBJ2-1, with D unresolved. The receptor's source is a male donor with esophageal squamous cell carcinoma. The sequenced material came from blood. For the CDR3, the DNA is TGTGCCAGCAGCACCCGGCCGTCCAATGAGCAGTTCTTC. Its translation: CASSTRPSNEQFF.